The text below deals with one T cell receptor beta chain. Original data processing: For nucleated cells, counts were estimated from reference gene primer amplification. Clones were sequenced by immunoSEQ multiplex PCR, and TCRdb holds only the in-frame ones, with some missing. V and J calls and clone size are those listed in that table; D and trimming were worked out from the DNA. The sample has almost 350,000 clones; around 90% are singletons. The data belong to a study of blood T cell repertoires in COVID-19. At the level of the study: Sites across the United States, Italy and Spain contributed samples from acute and convalescent COVID-19. The analysed material was cDNA or gDNA that came from T cells, B-cell-depleted T cells, or PBMCs.

This CDR3 has 15 amino acids. The germline V gene encodes CDR1 MDHEN and CDR2 SYDVKM. V dropped 1 base and J dropped 9 bases, with 13 bases sitting between them. Seattle participants joined during active infection and were tracked over time. This chain joins TRBV28 and TRBJ1-6, with a weak D call TRBD1 (6 bases). The source material was peripheral blood. The sequence came from a woman between 55 and 75 years old with COVID-19, enrolled during active disease. CDR3 loop: CASSLLLDSGSPLHF. The DNA of the CDR3 is TGTGCCAGCAGTTTATTATTGGACAGTGGTTCACCCCTCCACTTT.